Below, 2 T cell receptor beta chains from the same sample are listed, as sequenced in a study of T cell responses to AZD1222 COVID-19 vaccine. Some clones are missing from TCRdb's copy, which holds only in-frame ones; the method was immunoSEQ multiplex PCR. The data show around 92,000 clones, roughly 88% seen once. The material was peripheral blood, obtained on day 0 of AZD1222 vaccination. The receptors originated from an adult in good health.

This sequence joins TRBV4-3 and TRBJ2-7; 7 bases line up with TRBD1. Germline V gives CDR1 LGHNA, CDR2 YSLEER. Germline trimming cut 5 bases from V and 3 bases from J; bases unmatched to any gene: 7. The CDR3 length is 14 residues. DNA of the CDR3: TGCGCCAGCAGCTCCCGACAGGGTCACTACGAGCAGTACTTC. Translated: CASSSRQGHYEQYF.

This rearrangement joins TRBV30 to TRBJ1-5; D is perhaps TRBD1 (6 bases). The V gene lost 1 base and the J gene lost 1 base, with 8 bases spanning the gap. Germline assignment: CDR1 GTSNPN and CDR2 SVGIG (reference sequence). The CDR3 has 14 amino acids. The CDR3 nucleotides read TGTGCCTGGAGTGGAGGGGGGAGCAATCAGCCCCAGCATTTT. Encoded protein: CAWSGGGSNQPQHF.